This T cell receptor (beta chain) was obtained from a study of T cells in localized non-small cell lung cancer. General study findings and limits: Blood T cell density predicted longer survival; adjacent-lung clonality, shorter. Uninvolved adjacent lung had more T cell clonality than any other tissue, topping tumor. The appearance of a median approximately 60 of the top 100 tumor clones was seen in adjacent lung.

Per the germline V gene, CDR1 is SGHTS and CDR2 is YDEGEE. With 0 bases removed from V and 8 bases from J, the gap between germline ends came to 6 bases. The CDR3 loop spans 12 amino acids. In regard to this clone: The antigen is not known.

The table came from immunoSEQ multiplex PCR; TCRdb's copy has only in-frame clones and leaves some out. The data hold tens of thousands of clones, with about four fifths observed a single time. The chain is built from TRBV5-8 and TRBJ2-1, with D hard to call. The receptor comes from a man aged 35 to 69 with stage I lung adenocarcinoma. The sequencing used peripheral blood, collected before any cancer treatment. The CDR3 bases are TGTGCCAGCAGCTTGGAGTTCTATGAGCAGTTCTTC. Its protein is CASSLEFYEQFF.